This TCR beta chain was sequenced during a study of T cell responses to AZD1222 COVID-19 vaccine (dated by TCRdb to 2020 to 2023). Regarding the study in general: TCR sequencing covered over 230 trial participants: roughly 200 given two doses of AZD1222 and 26 given two doses of MenACWY control vaccine. Trial participants were enrolled by age into subgroups of 18-55, 56-69 and 70-plus years, and approximately 150, 30 and 60 TCR-sequenced participants, respectively, were included in these subgroups.

Comments on this clone: Its antigen target is currently unknown. Base qualities are not provided; no much larger clone lies one nucleotide away.

The CDR3 regions of human TCRbeta chains were analyzed by immunosequencing. On the authors' methods: Repertoire TCRs were matched against a reference library of SARS-CoV-2-specific TCRs generated with the MIRA antigen-specificity platform. Breadth was defined as the fraction of unique TCRs that were SARS-CoV-2-associated. Depth was defined as the fraction of total T cells that were SARS-CoV-2-associated. Using the MIRA data, each spike-specific TCR was assigned both to the spike region to which the TCR was reactive and to a CD4 or CD8 class. Log10-transformed breadth and depth values were compared by one-way ANOVA with Sidak's multiple comparisons tests. TCRdb mirrors the immuneACCESS table, restricted to in-frame sequences. Some clones are absent from its copies; in checked studies, under half trace to an unresolved V gene, and the reason for the others is unknown. For V, J and clone size, that table is used; D and trimming come from the DNA. The table for this sample lists 130,000 to 150,000 clones; approximately 90% of them were counted only once. Around 1.8% of the sample belongs to the ten largest clones.

V and J lose 1 base and 8 bases, and a span of 20 bases separates them. The germline V gene encodes CDR1 SGHVS and CDR2 FNYEAQ. The CDR3 goes from the cysteine to the phenylalanine over 17 residues. CDR3 DNA only is kept here, 51 bases in frame from base 1. Study-wide findings and limitations: The 56-69-year group was small, and its depth increase did not reach significance, likely because of low power. Reportedly, almost half of the unique spike-specific TCRs recognized epitopes lying outside the regions that are mutated in the B.1.351 and B.1.1.7 variants. Spike-specific TCR breadth and depth rose significantly after two AZD1222 doses compared with day 0 and with MenACWY recipients. The vaccine-associated CD4 TCRs covered the entire spike protein, and the dominant responses fell in regions 160-218 and 743-854. Participants were mostly white British, with more females than males. The authors suggested clonal diversity may have been underestimated. Conclusions about previously exposed vaccinees are limited because only 6 or 7 AZD1222 recipients were SARS-CoV-2 seropositive at baseline. Because no day 14 peak-response samples were available, repertoires were characterized only after the peak T cell response.

The time point label of this sample denotes: about 28 days (+/-7) after the second vaccine dose. Because spike-specific TCR depth and breadth did not differ between the two schedules, AZD1222 recipients who got a second dose at roughly 4 weeks were pooled with those who got a second dose at roughly 12 weeks. Vaccinee samples came from UK trials COV001 and COV002, including a single-blind randomized controlled phase 2/3 trial of AZD1222 (ChAdOx1 nCoV-19) in healthy adults. Trial participant PBMC samples were collected at day 0 and day 28 after the second dose for TCRbeta chain sequencing. The sample here was peripheral blood, taken 28 days after the second AZD1222 dose. The chain is made from TRBV7-6 and TRBJ1-4; TRBD1 is a possible D gene, resting on 5 matching bases. This sequence was found in an adult who received the AZD1222 COVID-19 vaccine. CDR3 sequence: CASSLGLSTVVEEKLFF. DNA sequence: TGTGCCAGCAGCTTAGGACTATCGACAGTCGTGGAGGAAAAACTGTTTTTT.